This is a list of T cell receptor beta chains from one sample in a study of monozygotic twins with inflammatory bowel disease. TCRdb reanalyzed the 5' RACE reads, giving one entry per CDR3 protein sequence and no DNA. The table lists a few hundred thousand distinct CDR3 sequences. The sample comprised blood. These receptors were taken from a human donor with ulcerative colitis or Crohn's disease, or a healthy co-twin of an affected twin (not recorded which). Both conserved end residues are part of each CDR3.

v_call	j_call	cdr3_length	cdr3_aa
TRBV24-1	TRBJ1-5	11	CATGRTEPQHF
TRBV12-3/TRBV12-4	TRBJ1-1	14	CASSLTTGATEAFF
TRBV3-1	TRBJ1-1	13	CASRFRENTEAFF
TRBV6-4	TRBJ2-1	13	CASSGPSSNEQFF
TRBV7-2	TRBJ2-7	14	CASSLVSVGTGPTF
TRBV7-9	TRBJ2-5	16	CASSPRDRYRQETQYF
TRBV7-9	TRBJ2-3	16	CASSFPMSGATDTQYF
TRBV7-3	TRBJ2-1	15	CASSPNVAGGNEQFF
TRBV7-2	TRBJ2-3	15	CASSLVSEYTDTQYF
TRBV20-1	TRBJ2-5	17	CSAREPGLAGALETQYF
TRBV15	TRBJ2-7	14	CATSDPGQGREQYF
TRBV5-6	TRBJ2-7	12	CASSLEALEQYF
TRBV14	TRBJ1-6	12	CASNRADSPLHF
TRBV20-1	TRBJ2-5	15	CSARDPARPRGTQYF
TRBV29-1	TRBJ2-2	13	CSVARGDGGELFF
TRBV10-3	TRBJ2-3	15	CAISRTGGATDTQYF
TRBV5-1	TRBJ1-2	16	CASSSAPGQGSYGYTF
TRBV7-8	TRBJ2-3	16	CASRPGELTSTDTQYF
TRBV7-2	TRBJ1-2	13	CASSLQENYGYTF
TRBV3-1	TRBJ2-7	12	CASSQVADEQYF
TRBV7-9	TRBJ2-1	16	CASSLVRTTGYNEQFF
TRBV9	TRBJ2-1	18	CASSVELGTSGVNNEQFF
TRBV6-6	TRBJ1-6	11	CASSGDSPLHF
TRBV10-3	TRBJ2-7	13	CAINGLAGDEQYF
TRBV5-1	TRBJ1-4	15	CASSLDGSRGEKLFF
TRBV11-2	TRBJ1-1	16	CASSSPRGQERTEAFF
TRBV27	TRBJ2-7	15	CASGSLAGGVYELYF
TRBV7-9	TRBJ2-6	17	CASSPAGPSSGANVLTF
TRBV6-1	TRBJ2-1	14	CASRRTGGINEQFF
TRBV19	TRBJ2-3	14	CASKSRSSTDTQYF
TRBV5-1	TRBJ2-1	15	CASSLWTSGSNEQFF
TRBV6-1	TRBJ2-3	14	CASGSGRAANTQYF
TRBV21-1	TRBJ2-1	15	CASSKESHNNNEQFF
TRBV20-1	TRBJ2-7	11	CSASPWYEQYF
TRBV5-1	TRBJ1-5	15	CASSLGQANNQPQHF
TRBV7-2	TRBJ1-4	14	CASSLQATNEKLFF
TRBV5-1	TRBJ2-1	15	CASSLGGDPYNEQFF
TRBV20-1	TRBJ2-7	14	CSATSGIKAGEQYF
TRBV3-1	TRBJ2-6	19	CASSQDMRGFRSGANVLTF
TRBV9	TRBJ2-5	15	CASSVAFRGKETQYF
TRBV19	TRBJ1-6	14	CASRIRDLSSPLHF
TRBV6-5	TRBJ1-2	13	CASSYGVNYGYTF
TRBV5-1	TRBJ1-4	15	CASSLGVLANEKLFF
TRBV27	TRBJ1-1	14	CASSFNTGNTEAFF
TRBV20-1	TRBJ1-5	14	CSARGGQGGQPQHF
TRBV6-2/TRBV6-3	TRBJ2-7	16	CASRIAGDRLYYEQYF